The rows below give T cell receptor beta chains drawn from one sample of a study of blood T cell repertoires in COVID-19. Method: immunoSEQ multiplex PCR; TCRdb's copy keeps in-frame clones and lacks some. The sample lists about 300,000 clones; over 85% were seen once. The sequenced material came from peripheral blood. The source is a woman aged 25 to 45 with COVID-19, enrolled during active disease. The CDR3 runs from the conserved cysteine through the conserved F or W. The D gene is left open where the match is weak. Part of the rows lack a size; the others show once, few, many or a class for expanded clones.

abundance,d_gene,v_gene,j_gene,CDR3aa,CDR3nt
few,TRBD1,TRBV6-1,TRBJ2-3,CASSEPGQGTDTQYF,TGTGCCAGCAGTGAGCCCGGACAGGGCACAGATACGCAGTATTTT
-,-,TRBV11-2,TRBJ1-1,CASSLLRQMNTEAFF,TGTGCCAGCAGCTTACTGAGGCAGATGAACACTGAAGCTTTCTTT
few,-,TRBV2,TRBJ2-3,CASSEDAGNTDTQYF,TGTGCCAGCAGTGAAGATGCGGGGAACACAGATACGCAGTATTTT
-,-,TRBV27,TRBJ1-4,CASSFREKEKLFF,TGTGCCAGCAGTTTCAGGGAAAAAGAAAAACTGTTTTTT
-,-,TRBV5-5,TRBJ2-5,CASSLTEFSPETQYF,TGTGCCAGCAGCTTGACCGAGTTTTCCCCTGAGACCCAGTACTTC
-,TRBD1,TRBV6-5,TRBJ1-6,CASRSGTGSNSPLHF,TGTGCCAGCAGGTCCGGGACAGGGAGTAATTCACCCCTCCACTTT
-,-,TRBV5-4,TRBJ2-1,CASSLPGDIGYNEQFF,TGTGCCAGCAGCTTGCCTGGGGACATAGGCTACAATGAGCAGTTCTTC
-,TRBD2,TRBV5-1,TRBJ2-5,CASSAGLAGGRETQYF,TGCGCCAGCAGCGCGGGACTAGCGGGGGGGCGAGAGACCCAGTACTTC
once,-,TRBV2,TRBJ1-2,CASSEGGQVYGYTF,TGTGCCAGCAGTGAGGGGGGGCAGGTCTATGGCTACACCTTC
-,TRBD1,TRBV6-5,TRBJ1-1,CASSPDRDAFF,TGTGCCAGCTCCCCTGACAGGGACGCTTTCTTT
-,-,TRBV9,TRBJ2-7,CASSVADSSYEQYF,TGTGCCAGCAGCGTCGCAGACAGCTCCTACGAGCAGTACTTC
-,-,TRBV4-1,TRBJ2-2,CASSQYTTGELFF,TGCGCCAGCAGCCAATACACCACCGGGGAGCTGTTTTTT
-,TRBD1,TRBV10-3,TRBJ2-5,CAIGSVGQGEETQYF,TGTGCCATCGGCTCGGTCGGACAGGGGGAAGAGACCCAGTACTTC
-,-,TRBV18,TRBJ2-7,CASSPPDRTYEQYF,TGTGCCAGCTCACCACCTGACAGAACCTACGAGCAGTACTTC
few,TRBD1,TRBV19,TRBJ1-2,CASSMGQGAMLGYTF,TGTGCCAGTAGTATGGGTCAGGGGGCGATGCTCGGCTACACCTTC
once,-,TRBV2,TRBJ1-4,CANTGQGKLFF,TGTGCCAATACAGGGCAGGGAAAACTGTTTTTT
once,-,TRBV12-3/TRBV12-4,TRBJ2-2,CASSLEGLGELFF,TGTGCCAGCAGTTTGGAGGGGCTGGGGGAGCTGTTTTTT
-,TRBD1,TRBV19,TRBJ1-1,CASSPRQGRDTEAFF,TGTGCCAGTAGTCCTCGACAGGGACGAGACACTGAAGCTTTCTTT
-,-,TRBV4-3,TRBJ2-7,CASSRGSGRDLSYEQYF,TGCGCCAGCAGCCGGGGAAGCGGGCGGGACCTCTCCTACGAGCAGTACTTC
-,-,TRBV5-4,TRBJ2-2,CASSLAIAANTGELFF,TGTGCCAGCAGCTTGGCTATAGCGGCGAACACCGGGGAGCTGTTTTTT
-,-,TRBV6-5,TRBJ1-1,CASKAQTLNTEAFF,TGTGCCAGCAAAGCACAGACATTGAACACTGAAGCTTTCTTT
-,-,TRBV3-1/TRBV3-2,TRBJ1-4,CASSQEAGNEKLFF,TGTGCCAGCAGCCAAGAGGCAGGGAATGAAAAACTGTTTTTT
-,-,TRBV25-1,TRBJ1-1,CASGHKNTEAFF,TGTGCCAGCGGTCACAAGAACACTGAAGCTTTCTTT
-,-,TRBV5-6,TRBJ1-4,CASSGVEQGSNEKLFF,TGTGCCAGCAGTGGGGTCGAGCAGGGGTCTAATGAAAAACTGTTTTTT
-,-,TRBV2,TRBJ2-1,CASSEQGGGEQFF,TGTGCCAGCAGTGAACAGGGGGGCGGTGAGCAGTTCTTC
-,TRBD1,TRBV2,TRBJ1-2,CASSRTGAGYGYTF,TGTGCCAGCAGTCGAACAGGGGCCGGCTATGGCTACACCTTC
-,TRBD1,TRBV28,TRBJ1-3,CASSFSGTAGNTIYF,TGTGCCAGCAGTTTCTCAGGGACAGCTGGAAACACCATATATTTT
-,-,TRBV12-5,TRBJ1-2,CPGVGDNYGYTF,TGCCCGGGGGTGGGAGATAACTATGGCTACACCTTC
-,TRBD1,TRBV5-1,TRBJ1-1,CASSLAGQGHTEAFF,TGCGCCAGCAGCTTGGCGGGACAGGGGCACACTGAAGCTTTCTTT
-,TRBD1,TRBV6-2/TRBV6-3,TRBJ2-7,CASSAGGEQYF,TGTGCCAGCAGCGCAGGGGGAGAGCAGTACTTC
-,TRBD2,TRBV5-4,TRBJ2-1,CASSKGTSGGAAYNEQFF,TGTGCCAGCAGCAAAGGGACTAGCGGGGGGGCGGCCTACAATGAGCAGTTCTTC
-,TRBD1,TRBV19,TRBJ1-6,CASRDRGRGNSPLHF,TGTGCCAGTAGAGACAGGGGCCGAGGTAATTCACCCCTCCACTTT
-,-,TRBV9,TRBJ2-7,CASSVGTDSYEQYF,TGTGCCAGCAGCGTAGGCACTGATTCCTACGAGCAGTACTTC
-,TRBD1,TRBV27,TRBJ1-4,CASSSRGLGANEKLFF,TGTGCCAGCAGTTCCAGGGGGCTAGGGGCTAATGAAAAACTGTTTTTT
-,TRBD1,TRBV6-5,TRBJ2-7,CASSSPGQGSYEQYF,TGTGCCAGCAGTTCCCCGGGACAGGGTTCCTACGAGCAGTACTTC
-,TRBD1,TRBV29-1,TRBJ1-2,CSVEGGTGIGLGYGYTF,TGCAGCGTTGAAGGCGGGACAGGGATTGGGTTAGGCTATGGCTACACCTTC
-,-,TRBV14,TRBJ1-6,CASSQDSRVSPLHF,TGTGCCAGCAGCCAAGATAGTCGGGTCTCACCCCTCCACTTT
-,-,TRBV5-1,TRBJ2-1,CASSLSLYYNEQFF,TGCGCCAGCAGCTTGTCGCTATATTACAATGAGCAGTTCTTC
-,-,TRBV29-1,TRBJ2-3,CSVEERNTDTQYF,TGCAGCGTTGAAGAGAGAAACACAGATACGCAGTATTTT
-,-,TRBV19,TRBJ1-4,CASSPRRGIEEKLFF,TGTGCCAGTAGTCCCCGCAGGGGAATTGAGGAAAAACTGTTTTTT
once,TRBD2,TRBV9,TRBJ2-1,CASSAPGTSGGKNYNEQFF,TGTGCCAGCAGCGCCCCCGGGACTAGCGGGGGTAAAAACTACAATGAGCAGTTCTTC
-,-,TRBV12-1,TRBJ2-1,CASSLFSGGESSYNEQFF,TGTGCCAGCAGCTTGTTTAGCGGGGGGGAGAGCTCCTACAATGAGCAGTTCTTC
-,-,TRBV30,TRBJ1-5,CAWSPSGGYQHF,TGTGCCTGGAGTCCGTCGGGAGGCTATCAGCATTTT
-,-,TRBV6-5,TRBJ1-5,CASSSYRSNQPQHF,TGTGCCAGCAGTTCGTACAGGTCGAATCAGCCCCAGCATTTT
-,-,TRBV6-6,TRBJ1-4,CATYGRPNEKLFF,TGTGCCACTTACGGCAGGCCTAATGAAAAACTGTTTTTT
once,-,TRBV18,TRBJ1-1,CAARSALNTEAFF,TGTGCCGCGCGGTCGGCCCTGAACACTGAAGCTTTCTTT
-,TRBD1,TRBV6-4,TRBJ1-5,CASSDGSGDRTDSNQPQHF,TGTGCCAGCAGTGACGGTTCTGGGGACAGAACCGATAGCAATCAGCCCCAGCATTTT
once,TRBD2,TRBV29-1,TRBJ2-1,CSVRTSNHNEQFF,TGCAGTGTGAGGACTAGCAACCACAATGAGCAGTTCTTC
once,-,TRBV29-1,TRBJ1-1,CSVTEVSTEAFF,TGCAGCGTGACGGAGGTGAGCACTGAAGCTTTCTTT
-,-,TRBV5-1,TRBJ1-1,CASSISTVNTEAFF,TGCGCCAGCAGCATTTCGACAGTGAACACTGAAGCTTTCTTT
once,-,TRBV6-5,TRBJ1-5,CASTSSGNQPQHF,TGTGCCAGCACGTCTTCGGGCAATCAGCCCCAGCATTTT